This TCR beta chain appears in the sequencing data of a study of cytomegalovirus exposure and HLA in healthy donors. The study ran its PCR with 60 Vbeta and 13 Jbeta primers. TCRdb's table, derived via immunoSEQ multiplex PCR, lists solely in-frame clones and lacks some. The table has about 110,000 clones, around 75% seen once. Input material: PBMCs. This sequence was found in a woman aged 25 to 39 in good health and CMV-seronegative.

CDR3 sequence (DNA): TGTGCTAGCAGGGGATCGAACACCGGGGAGCTGTTTTTT. Translation: CASRGSNTGELFF. This rearrangement joins TRBV12-5 to TRBJ2-2, with D possibly matching TRBD1 (6 bases). The CDR3 is 13 residues long. Germline CDR1 and CDR2: LGHNT and FRNRAP. V shed 9 bases and J shed 0 bases, with 8 bases lying between them.